The sample holds a few counts of the clone carrying this T cell receptor beta chain. The antigen is undetermined. At one end, the junction sequence differs from germline, possibly due to a read error. The sample is drawn from a study of shared clonotypes between healthy human individuals. Study as a whole: Each donor had three CD4 naive, three CD4 memory, two CD8 naive and one CD8 memory plate.

The CDR3 length is 13 residues. Germline V gives CDR1 MNHNS, CDR2 SASEGT. Broader study findings: Only blood was sampled, and tissue TCR repertoires likely differ from blood ones.

Assay execution proceeded at the deep level. Assay used: immunoSEQ multiplex PCR; TCRdb lists only in-frame clones, some missing. The sample records under 1,100,000 clones, approximately 78% being singletons. The rearrangement joins TRBV6-1 to TRBJ1-1, with D unresolved. The sample comprised memory CD4+ T cells from PBMCs. The subset is: CD45RA-negative fraction. This sequence originates from a man aged 18 to 29 in good health. Some clones in this sample may be carry-over from other donors' samples. This CDR3 is CASTPPMNTEAFF. The CDR3 nucleotides are TGTGCAAGCACCCCGCCCATGAACACTGAAGCTTTCTTT.